This T cell receptor beta chain was sequenced during a study of cytomegalovirus exposure and HLA in healthy donors. Note on this clone: The antigen remains undetermined.

The CDR3 spans 14 residues. The germline V gene has CDR1 ENHRY and CDR2 SYGVKD. V was pared by 4 bases and J by 4 bases, with 3 bases of the junction left unmatched. The PCR ran on 60 Vbeta and 13 Jbeta primers. Assay used: immunoSEQ multiplex PCR; TCRdb lists only in-frame clones, some missing. This repertoire shows some 100,000 clones, 65% to 75% found once; its top ten account for about 4.3%. Whole-study results and caveats: What was likely a sequencing artifact was a cluster of highly shared sequence variants.

This sequence originates from a woman aged 18-29 years in good health and CMV-seropositive. What was sequenced was PBMCs. This sequence joins TRBV10-3 and TRBJ2-2, with TRBD1 matching 7 bases. The CDR3 here is CAISGQGGTGELFF. The CDR3 DNA sequence: TGTGCCATCAGTGGACAGGGCGGCACCGGGGAGCTGTTTTTT.